This T cell receptor beta chain appears in the sequencing data of a study of CD8 T cells in ankylosing spondylitis (dated by TCRdb to 2016 to 2017). Turning to the overall study: T cell receptor beta repertoires were profiled in healthy donors and ankylosing spondylitis patients so that disease-linked TCR variants could be found. The full study cohort was made up of over 20 ankylosing spondylitis patients and 108 healthy donors. Samples of peripheral blood were taken, and for ankylosing spondylitis patients, synovial fluid was collected as well.

The listed sequencing device is Illumina HiSeq 2500. TCR beta libraries were prepared by quantitative 5'-RACE with molecular barcodes. For the original study's pipeline: To identify disease-linked TCR variants, a new computational method was used, one built on a probabilistic model of VDJ rearrangement. TCRdb trimmed the raw reads at Q25, called clones with MiXCR and kept productive beta chains. When rows share a CDR3 protein, they turn into one entry using the most common DNA and genes. Clone size and V and J calls follow TCRdb, not the original study. The sample has more than 600,000 distinct CDR3 sequences on record, around 19% of them singletons. Over 15% of the sample comes from the top ten. This clonotype showed up just a few times. The specificity of this receptor is unknown. Base qualities were left out, and no much larger clone turns up one base away. The paper as a whole reports these results and caveats: A TCR beta motif of several highly homologous amino acid variants appeared characteristic of blood from ankylosing spondylitis patients. The disease-linked clones were reported to be significantly enriched in matched synovial fluid samples from ankylosing spondylitis patients. Some motif variants were previously reported in synovial fluid and blood of reactive arthritis patients, suggesting common disease-initiation mechanisms. A CD8+ phenotype was shown by the disease-linked clones, which were found at relatively low frequencies in peripheral blood.

The CDR3 covers 13 residues, taking in both the cysteine and the phenylalanine. CDR3 DNA only is kept here, 39 bases in frame from base 1. V loses 0 bases of germline sequence and J loses 6 bases, and the interval between the two ends is 6 bases. Based on the germline V gene, the CDR1 and CDR2 sequences are SGHAT and FQNNGV. What was sequenced was blood, either unsorted or a sorted T cell fraction (not recorded which). The receptor comes from a male donor with ankylosing spondylitis. This sequence uses TRBV11-2 and TRBJ2-1, with the D gene not clear enough to name. The nucleotides are TGTGCCAGCAGCTTAGACCCGAGCAATGAGCAGTTCTTC. Translated, it gives CASSLDPSNEQFF.